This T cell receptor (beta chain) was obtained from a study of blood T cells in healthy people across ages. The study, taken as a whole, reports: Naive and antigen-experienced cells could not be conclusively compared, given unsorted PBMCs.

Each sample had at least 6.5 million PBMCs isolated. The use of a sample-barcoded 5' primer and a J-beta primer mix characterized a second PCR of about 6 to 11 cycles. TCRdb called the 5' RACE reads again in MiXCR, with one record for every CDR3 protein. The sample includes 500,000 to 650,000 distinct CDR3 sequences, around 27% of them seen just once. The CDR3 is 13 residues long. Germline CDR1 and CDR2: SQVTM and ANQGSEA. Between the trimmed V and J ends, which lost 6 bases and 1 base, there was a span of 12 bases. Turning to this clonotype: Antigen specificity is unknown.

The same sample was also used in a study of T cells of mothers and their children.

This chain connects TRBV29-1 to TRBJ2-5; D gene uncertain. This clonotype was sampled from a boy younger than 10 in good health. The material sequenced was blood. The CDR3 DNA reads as TGCAGCGTGAAAGGACGGCTCCAAGAGACCCAGTACTTC. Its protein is CSVKGRLQETQYF.